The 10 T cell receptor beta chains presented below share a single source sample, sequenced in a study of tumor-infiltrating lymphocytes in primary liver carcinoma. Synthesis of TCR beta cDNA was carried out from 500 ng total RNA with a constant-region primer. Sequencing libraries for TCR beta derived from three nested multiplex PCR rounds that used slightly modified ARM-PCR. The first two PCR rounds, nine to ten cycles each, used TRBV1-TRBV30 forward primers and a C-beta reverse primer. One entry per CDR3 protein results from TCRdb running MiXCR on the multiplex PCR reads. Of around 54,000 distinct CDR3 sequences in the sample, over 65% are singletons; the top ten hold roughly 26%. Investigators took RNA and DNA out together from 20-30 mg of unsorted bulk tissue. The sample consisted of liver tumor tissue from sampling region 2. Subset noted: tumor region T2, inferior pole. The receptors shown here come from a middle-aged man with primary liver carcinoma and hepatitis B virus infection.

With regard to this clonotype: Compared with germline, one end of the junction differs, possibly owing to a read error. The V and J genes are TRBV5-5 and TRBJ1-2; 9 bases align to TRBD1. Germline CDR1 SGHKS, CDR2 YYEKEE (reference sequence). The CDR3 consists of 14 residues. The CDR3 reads CTSSPGTGSYGYIF. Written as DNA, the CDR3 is TGTACCAGCAGCCCTGGGACAGGGAGTTATGGCTACATCTTC.

The CDR3 bases are TGCATCGTCCGAAAGGGGCTTGATAGCACTGAAGCTTTCTTT. Translating it yields CIVRKGLDSTEAFF. The V gene is TRBV29-1, the J gene TRBJ1-1; a weak D match, TRBD1 (5 bases). The CDR3 is 14 amino acids. The germline V gene has CDR1 SQVTM and CDR2 ANQGSEA.

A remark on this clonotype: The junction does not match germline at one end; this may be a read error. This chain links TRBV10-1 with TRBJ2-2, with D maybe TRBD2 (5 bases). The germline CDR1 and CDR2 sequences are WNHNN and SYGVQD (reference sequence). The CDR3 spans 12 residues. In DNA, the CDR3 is TGCGCCAGCCTTACGAACACCGGGGAGTTGTTTTTT. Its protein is CASLTNTGELFF.

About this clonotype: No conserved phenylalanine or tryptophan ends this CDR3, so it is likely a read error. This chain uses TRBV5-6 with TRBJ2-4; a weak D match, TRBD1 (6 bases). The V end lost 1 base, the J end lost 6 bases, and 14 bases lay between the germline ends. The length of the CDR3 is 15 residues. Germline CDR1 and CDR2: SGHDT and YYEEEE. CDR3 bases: TGTGCCAGCAGCTTGCTAGGGGGATTAGGAAACATTCAGTACTTA. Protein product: CASSLLGGLGNIQYL.

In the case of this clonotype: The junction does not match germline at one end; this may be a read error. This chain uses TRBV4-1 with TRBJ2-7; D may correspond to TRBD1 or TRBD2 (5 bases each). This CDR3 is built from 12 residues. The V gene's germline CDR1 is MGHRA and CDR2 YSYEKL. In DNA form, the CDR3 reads TGCGACAGCAGCCAAGAGGGGTACGAGCAGTACTTC. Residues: CDSSQEGYEQYF.

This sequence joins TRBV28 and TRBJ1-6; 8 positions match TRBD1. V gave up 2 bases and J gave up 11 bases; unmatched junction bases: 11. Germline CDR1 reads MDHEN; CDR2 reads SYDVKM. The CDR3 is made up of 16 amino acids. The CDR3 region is CASSLGGTGLVPPLHF. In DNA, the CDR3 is TGTGCCAGCAGTTTAGGGGGGACAGGATTAGTACCACCCCTCCACTTT.

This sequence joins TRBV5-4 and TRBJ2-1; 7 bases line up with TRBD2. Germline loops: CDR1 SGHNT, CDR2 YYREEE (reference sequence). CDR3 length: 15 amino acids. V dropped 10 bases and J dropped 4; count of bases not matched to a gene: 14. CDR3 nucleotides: TGTGCCTGCATCGATCGACTAGCTGGGTACAATGAGCAGTTCTTC. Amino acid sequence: CACIDRLAGYNEQFF. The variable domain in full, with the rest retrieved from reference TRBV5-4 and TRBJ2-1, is ETGVTQSPTHLIKTRGQQVTLRCSSQSGHNTVSWYQQALGQGPQFIFQYYREEENGRGNFPPRFSGLQFPNYSSELNVNALELDDSALYLCACIDRLAGYNEQFFGPGTRLTVL.

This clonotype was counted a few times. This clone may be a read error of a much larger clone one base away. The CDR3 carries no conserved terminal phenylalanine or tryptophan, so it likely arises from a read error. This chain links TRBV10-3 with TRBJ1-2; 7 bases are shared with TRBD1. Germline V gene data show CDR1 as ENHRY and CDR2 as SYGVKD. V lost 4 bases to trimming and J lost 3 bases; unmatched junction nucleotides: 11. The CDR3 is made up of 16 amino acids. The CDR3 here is CAISGSAAGTDYGYTI. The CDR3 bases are TGTGCCATCAGTGGCAGCGCCGCCGGGACAGACTATGGCTACACCATC.

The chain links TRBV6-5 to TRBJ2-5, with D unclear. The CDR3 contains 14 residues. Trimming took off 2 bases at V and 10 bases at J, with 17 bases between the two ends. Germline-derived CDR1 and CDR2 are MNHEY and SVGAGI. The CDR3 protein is CASSYRTTKEVQYF. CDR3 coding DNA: TGTGCCAGCAGTTACCGTACTACGAAAGAGGTCCAGTACTTC.

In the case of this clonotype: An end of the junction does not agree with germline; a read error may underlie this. Written as DNA, the CDR3 is TGCGACAGCAGTGCCCGAGAGTGGGAGCTCTACACAGGTACGCAGTATTTT. Translating gives CDSSAREWELYTGTQYF. The V and J genes are TRBV10-2 and TRBJ2-3; D may correspond to TRBD1 or TRBD2 (5 bases each). This CDR3 region has 17 residues. Germline-derived CDR1 and CDR2 are WSHSY and SAAADI.